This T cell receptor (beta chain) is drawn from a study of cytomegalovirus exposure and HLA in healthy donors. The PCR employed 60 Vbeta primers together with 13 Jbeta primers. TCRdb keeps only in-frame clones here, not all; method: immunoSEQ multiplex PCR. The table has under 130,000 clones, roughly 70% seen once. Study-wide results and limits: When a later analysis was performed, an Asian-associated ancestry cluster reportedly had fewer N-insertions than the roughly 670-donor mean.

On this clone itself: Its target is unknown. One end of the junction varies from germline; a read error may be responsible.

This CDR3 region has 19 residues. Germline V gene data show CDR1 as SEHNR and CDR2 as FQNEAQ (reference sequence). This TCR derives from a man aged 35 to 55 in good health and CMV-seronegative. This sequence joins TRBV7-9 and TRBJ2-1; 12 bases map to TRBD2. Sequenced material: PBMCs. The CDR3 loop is CSSSPPARTSGNAYNEQFF. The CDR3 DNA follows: TGTTCCAGCAGCCCCCCGGCTCGGACTAGCGGGAACGCCTACAATGAGCAGTTCTTC.